This paragraph covers one T cell receptor beta chain sequence. J lost 6 bases, V lost 5 bases, and 9 bases had no gene match. The CDR3 contains 15 residues. Germline CDR1 is SNHLY and CDR2 is FYNNEI. A multiplex PCR was run with 60 Vbeta primers and 13 Jbeta primers. Method: immunoSEQ multiplex PCR; TCRdb's copy keeps in-frame clones and lacks some. The table includes approximately 200,000 clones, 65% to 80% detected once. The sample originates from a study of cytomegalovirus exposure and HLA in healthy donors. The sequencing sample was made of PBMCs. The chain is built from TRBV2 and TRBJ1-2; 10 positions match TRBD1. This TCR was sampled from a girl aged 2 to 10 in good health and CMV-seronegative. The CDR3 spells CASSKWDRGRNGYTF. In DNA form, the CDR3 reads TGTGCCAGCAGTAAATGGGACAGGGGACGGAATGGCTACACCTTC.